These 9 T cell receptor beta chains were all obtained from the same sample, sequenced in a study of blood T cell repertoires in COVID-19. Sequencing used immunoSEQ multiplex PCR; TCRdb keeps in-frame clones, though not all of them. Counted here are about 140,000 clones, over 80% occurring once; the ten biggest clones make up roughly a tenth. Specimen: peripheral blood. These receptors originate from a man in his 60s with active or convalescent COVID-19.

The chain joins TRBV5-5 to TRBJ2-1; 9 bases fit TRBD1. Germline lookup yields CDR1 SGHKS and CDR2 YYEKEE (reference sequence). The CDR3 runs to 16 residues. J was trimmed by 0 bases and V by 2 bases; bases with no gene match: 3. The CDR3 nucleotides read TGTGCCAGCAGCTTCCTGGGACAGGGCTCCTACAATGAGCAGTTCTTC. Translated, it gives CASSFLGQGSYNEQFF.

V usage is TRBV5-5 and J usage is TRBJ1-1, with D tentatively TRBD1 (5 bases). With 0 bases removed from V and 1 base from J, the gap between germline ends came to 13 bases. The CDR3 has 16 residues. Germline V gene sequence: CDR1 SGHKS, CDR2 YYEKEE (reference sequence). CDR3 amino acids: CASSLAAGKKNTEAFF. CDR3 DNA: TGTGCCAGCAGCTTGGCGGCAGGGAAGAAGAACACTGAAGCTTTCTTT.

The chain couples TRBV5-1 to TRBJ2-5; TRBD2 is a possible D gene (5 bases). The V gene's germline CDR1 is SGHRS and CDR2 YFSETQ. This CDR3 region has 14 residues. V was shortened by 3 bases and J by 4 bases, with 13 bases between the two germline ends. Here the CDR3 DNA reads TGCGCCAGCAGCTCCTCCTCGGGGAGAGAGACCCAGTACTTC. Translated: CASSSSSGRETQYF.

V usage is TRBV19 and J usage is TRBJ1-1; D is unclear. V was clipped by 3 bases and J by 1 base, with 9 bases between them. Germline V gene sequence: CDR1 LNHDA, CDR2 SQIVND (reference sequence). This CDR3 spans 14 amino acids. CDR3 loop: CASSIWQANTEAFF. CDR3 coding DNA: TGTGCCAGTAGTATCTGGCAGGCGAACACTGAAGCTTTCTTT. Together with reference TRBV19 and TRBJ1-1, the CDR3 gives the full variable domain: DGGITQSPKYLFRKEGQNVTLSCEQNLNHDAMYWYRQDPGQGLRLIYYSQIVNDFQKGDIAEGYSVSREKKESFPLTVTSAQKNPTAFYLCASSIWQANTEAFFGQGTRLTVV.

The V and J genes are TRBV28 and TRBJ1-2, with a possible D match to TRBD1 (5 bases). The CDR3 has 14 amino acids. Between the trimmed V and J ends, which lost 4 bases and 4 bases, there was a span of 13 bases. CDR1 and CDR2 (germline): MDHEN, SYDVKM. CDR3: CASSSGGEGYGYTF. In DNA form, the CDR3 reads TGTGCCAGCAGTTCGGGAGGGGAGGGCTATGGCTACACCTTC.

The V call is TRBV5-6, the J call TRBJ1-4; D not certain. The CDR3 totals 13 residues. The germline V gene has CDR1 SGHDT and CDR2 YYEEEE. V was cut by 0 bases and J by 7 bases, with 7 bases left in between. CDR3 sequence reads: CASSLDRSEKLFF. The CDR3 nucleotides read TGTGCCAGCAGCTTGGACAGATCTGAAAAACTGTTTTTT.

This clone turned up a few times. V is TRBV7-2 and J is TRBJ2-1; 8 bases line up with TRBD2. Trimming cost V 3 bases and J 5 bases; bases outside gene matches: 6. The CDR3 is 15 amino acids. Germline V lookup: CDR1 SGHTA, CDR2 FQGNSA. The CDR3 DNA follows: TGTGCCAGCAGCTTTAGGCTAGCGGGCCACAATGAGCAGTTCTTC. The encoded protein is CASSFRLAGHNEQFF.

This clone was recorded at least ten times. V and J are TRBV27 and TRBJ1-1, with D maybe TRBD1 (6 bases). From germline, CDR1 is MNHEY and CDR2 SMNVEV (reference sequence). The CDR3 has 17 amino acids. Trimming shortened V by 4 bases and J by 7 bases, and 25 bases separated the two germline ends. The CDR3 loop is CASSSLVKTGPWGEAFF. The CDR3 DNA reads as TGTGCCAGCAGTTCTCTTGTCAAGACAGGACCTTGGGGTGAAGCTTTCTTT.

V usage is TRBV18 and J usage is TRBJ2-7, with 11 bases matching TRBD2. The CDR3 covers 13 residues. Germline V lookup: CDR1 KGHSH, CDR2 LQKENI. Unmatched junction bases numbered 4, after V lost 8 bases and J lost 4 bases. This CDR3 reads CASRTSGSYEQYF. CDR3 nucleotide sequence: TGTGCCAGCCGTACTAGCGGGAGTTACGAGCAGTACTTC.